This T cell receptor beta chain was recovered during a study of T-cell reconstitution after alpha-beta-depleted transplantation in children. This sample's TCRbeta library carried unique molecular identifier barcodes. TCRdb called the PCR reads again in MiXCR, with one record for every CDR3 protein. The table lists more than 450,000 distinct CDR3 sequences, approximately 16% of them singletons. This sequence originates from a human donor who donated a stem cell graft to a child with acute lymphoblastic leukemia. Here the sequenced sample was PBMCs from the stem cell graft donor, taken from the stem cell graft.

Written as DNA, the CDR3 is TGTGCCAGCAGCCCCCGGACTAGCGGGAGGGTAGATACGCAGTATTTT. This translates into CASSPRTSGRVDTQYF. The chain is built from TRBV3-1 and TRBJ2-3; 15 bases align to TRBD2. The CDR3 is 16 residues long. Trimming took 4 bases from V and 5 from J; bases not matched to a gene: 4. CDR1 and CDR2 (germline): LGHDT, YNNKEL (reference sequence).